This is a list of T cell receptor beta chains from one sample in a study of shared clonotypes between healthy human individuals. The table came from immunoSEQ multiplex PCR; TCRdb's copy has only in-frame clones and leaves some out. The table includes about 1.1 million clones, roughly 80% detected once. Sequenced material: memory CD4+ T cells from PBMCs. The receptors derive from a man younger than 35 in good health. Some clones in this sample may be carry-over from other donors' samples. CDR3s include the opening cysteine and the closing phenylalanine or tryptophan. Each record gives: CDR3 protein, CDR3 DNA, V gene, D gene, J gene, clone size. D genes are given only for firm matches. Rows may omit the clone size; those that give it use once, few, many or a size class.

CDR3 protein: CASSQDYVTGANVLTF; CDR3 DNA: TGTGCCAGCAGCCAAGATTATGTCACTGGGGCCAACGTCCTGACTTTC; V gene: TRBV4-2; D gene: .; J gene: TRBJ2-6; clone size: .
CDR3 protein: CASSLGLPNTEAFF; CDR3 DNA: TGCGCCAGCAGCTTAGGTCTACCGAACACTGAAGCTTTCTTT; V gene: TRBV5-1; D gene: .; J gene: TRBJ1-1; clone size: once
CDR3 protein: CASNGQDSGTDTQYF; CDR3 DNA: TGTGCCAGCAATGGACAGGATTCGGGCACAGATACGCAGTATTTT; V gene: TRBV2; D gene: TRBD1; J gene: TRBJ2-3; clone size: few
CDR3 protein: CASMRGTTNEKLFF; CDR3 DNA: TGTGCCAGCATGCGGGGGACAACTAATGAAAAACTGTTTTTT; V gene: TRBV2; D gene: .; J gene: TRBJ1-4; clone size: .
CDR3 protein: CAIRVAGPLDEQFF; CDR3 DNA: TGTGCCATCAGGGTAGCGGGGCCGTTGGATGAGCAGTTCTTC; V gene: TRBV10-3; D gene: TRBD2; J gene: TRBJ2-1; clone size: .
CDR3 protein: CASSGREKLFF; CDR3 DNA: TGTGCCAGCAGTGGTCGCGAAAAACTGTTTTTT; V gene: TRBV6-6; D gene: .; J gene: TRBJ1-4; clone size: once
CDR3 protein: CATSRDLLGEQYF; CDR3 DNA: TGTGCCACCAGCAGGGACCTACTCGGCGAGCAGTACTTC; V gene: TRBV15; D gene: .; J gene: TRBJ2-7; clone size: .
CDR3 protein: CASSIGVQFF; CDR3 DNA: TGTGCCAGTAGTATTGGAGTGCAGTTCTTC; V gene: TRBV19; D gene: .; J gene: TRBJ2-1; clone size: few
CDR3 protein: CASSQGRQENTEAFF; CDR3 DNA: TGCGCCAGCAGCCAAGGGAGACAGGAGAACACTGAAGCTTTCTTT; V gene: TRBV4-3; D gene: .; J gene: TRBJ1-1; clone size: many
CDR3 protein: CASRQTGEPSNQPQHF; CDR3 DNA: TGTGCCAGCAGGCAAACAGGGGAACCTAGCAATCAGCCCCAGCATTTT; V gene: TRBV7-2; D gene: TRBD1; J gene: TRBJ1-5; clone size: once
CDR3 protein: CASSYSTGGPSYEQYF; CDR3 DNA: TGTGCCAGCAGTTACTCGACGGGAGGGCCCTCTTACGAGCAGTACTTC; V gene: TRBV6-5; D gene: TRBD2; J gene: TRBJ2-7; clone size: .
CDR3 protein: CASSLSGTGGTEAFF; CDR3 DNA: TGTGCCAGCAGTTTGTCCGGGACAGGGGGTACTGAAGCTTTCTTT; V gene: TRBV27; D gene: TRBD1; J gene: TRBJ1-1; clone size: .
CDR3 protein: CASRPDQGNIQYF; CDR3 DNA: TGCGCCAGCAGACCGGACCAGGGAAACATTCAGTACTTC; V gene: TRBV5-1; D gene: .; J gene: TRBJ2-4; clone size: .
CDR3 protein: CASSPRGQGVRQPQHF; CDR3 DNA: TGTGCCAGTAGTCCGCGCGGACAGGGGGTAAGGCAGCCCCAGCATTTT; V gene: TRBV19; D gene: TRBD1; J gene: TRBJ1-5; clone size: .
CDR3 protein: CASSELWDSRYEQYF; CDR3 DNA: TGTGCCAGCAGTGAATTATGGGACAGCCGCTACGAGCAGTACTTC; V gene: TRBV2; D gene: TRBD1; J gene: TRBJ2-7; clone size: .
CDR3 protein: CASSAGHGQSYEQYF; CDR3 DNA: TGTGCCAGCAGCGCTGGGCACGGACAGTCCTACGAGCAGTACTTC; V gene: TRBV9; D gene: .; J gene: TRBJ2-7; clone size: .
CDR3 protein: CASSLGGGMDEKLFF; CDR3 DNA: TGTGCCAGCAGCTTAGGTGGGGGGATGGATGAAAAACTGTTTTTT; V gene: TRBV7-9; D gene: .; J gene: TRBJ1-4; clone size: once
CDR3 protein: CASSGSGTTQEKLFF; CDR3 DNA: TGTGCCAGCAGCGGGTCCGGGACTACCCAGGAAAAACTGTTTTTT; V gene: TRBV28; D gene: .; J gene: TRBJ1-4; clone size: .
CDR3 protein: CASSLPGNTGELFF; CDR3 DNA: TGTGCCAGCAGCTTACCCGGGAACACCGGGGAGCTGTTTTTT; V gene: TRBV5-4; D gene: .; J gene: TRBJ2-2; clone size: .
CDR3 protein: CASRPPPGRAATGELFF; CDR3 DNA: TGTGCCAGTAGGCCTCCTCCCGGGAGGGCCGCCACCGGGGAGCTGTTTTTT; V gene: TRBV19; D gene: TRBD2; J gene: TRBJ2-2; clone size: .
CDR3 protein: CASSERSRGVVEWSEQFF; CDR3 DNA: TGCGCCAGCAGCGAAAGGTCGCGAGGGGTGGTGGAGTGGAGTGAGCAGTTCTTC; V gene: TRBV4-3; D gene: .; J gene: TRBJ2-1; clone size: .
CDR3 protein: CASSYQTGRPAGELFF; CDR3 DNA: TGTGCCAGCAGCTATCAGACAGGGCGGCCCGCCGGGGAGCTGTTTTTT; V gene: TRBV7-2; D gene: TRBD1; J gene: TRBJ2-2; clone size: .
CDR3 protein: CASSIKTGVGYNEQFF; CDR3 DNA: TGTGCCAGTAGTATAAAAACGGGAGTAGGCTACAATGAGCAGTTCTTC; V gene: TRBV19; D gene: .; J gene: TRBJ2-1; clone size: .
CDR3 protein: CAWSVSGGLFF; CDR3 DNA: TGTGCCTGGAGTGTGTCGGGGGGACTGTTTTTT; V gene: TRBV30; D gene: .; J gene: TRBJ1-4; clone size: .
CDR3 protein: CASSFGQAREAFF; CDR3 DNA: TGCGCCAGCAGCTTTGGACAGGCGAGAGAAGCTTTCTTT; V gene: TRBV5-1; D gene: TRBD1; J gene: TRBJ1-1; clone size: .
CDR3 protein: CASSLEGSLADNSYEQYF; CDR3 DNA: TGTGCCAGCAGCTTGGAAGGTTCGCTAGCGGATAACTCCTACGAGCAGTACTTC; V gene: TRBV5-4; D gene: TRBD2; J gene: TRBJ2-7; clone size: .
CDR3 protein: CASSQVGSGRKNEQFF; CDR3 DNA: TGCGCCAGCAGCCAAGTTGGTAGCGGGAGAAAAAATGAGCAGTTCTTC; V gene: TRBV4-1; D gene: TRBD2; J gene: TRBJ2-1; clone size: .
CDR3 protein: CASSFWQETQYF; CDR3 DNA: TGTGCCAGCAGCTTCTGGCAAGAGACCCAGTACTTC; V gene: TRBV5-4; D gene: .; J gene: TRBJ2-5; clone size: .
CDR3 protein: CASSVEGLGTQYF; CDR3 DNA: TGTGCCAGCAGCGTAGAGGGCTTGGGGACCCAGTACTTC; V gene: TRBV7-9; D gene: .; J gene: TRBJ2-5; clone size: .
CDR3 protein: CASSLFLSGQGGYEQYF; CDR3 DNA: TGTGCCAGCAGTTTATTTCTCTCGGGACAGGGGGGCTACGAGCAGTACTTC; V gene: TRBV28; D gene: TRBD1; J gene: TRBJ2-7; clone size: .
CDR3 protein: CASSLNLVGEQFF; CDR3 DNA: TGTGCCAGCAGCTTAAATCTGGTTGGGGAGCAGTTCTTC; V gene: TRBV7-2; D gene: .; J gene: TRBJ2-1; clone size: .
CDR3 protein: CASSLVPSGASTDTQYF; CDR3 DNA: TGTGCCAGCAGCTTGGTGCCTAGCGGTGCTAGCACAGATACGCAGTATTTT; V gene: TRBV5-6; D gene: TRBD2; J gene: TRBJ2-3; clone size: .
CDR3 protein: CASRLAQIGELFF; CDR3 DNA: TGTGCCAGCAGACTAGCTCAGATCGGGGAGCTGTTTTTT; V gene: TRBV2; D gene: .; J gene: TRBJ2-2; clone size: .
CDR3 protein: CASSYRTGYREKLFF; CDR3 DNA: TGTGCCAGCAGTTACAGGACAGGGTATCGGGAAAAACTGTTTTTT; V gene: TRBV6-5; D gene: TRBD1; J gene: TRBJ1-4; clone size: .
CDR3 protein: CASSPYGGPSYNEQFF; CDR3 DNA: TGTGCCAGCAGCCCCTATGGGGGACCGTCCTACAATGAGCAGTTCTTC; V gene: TRBV5-6; D gene: .; J gene: TRBJ2-1; clone size: .
CDR3 protein: CASSKNRGVGYTF; CDR3 DNA: TGTGCCAGCAGCAAAAACAGGGGGGTAGGCTACACCTTC; V gene: TRBV21-1; D gene: .; J gene: TRBJ1-2; clone size: .
CDR3 protein: CAISESGGRNTDTQYF; CDR3 DNA: TGTGCCATCAGTGAGTCTGGCGGGAGGAACACAGATACGCAGTATTTT; V gene: TRBV10-3; D gene: TRBD2; J gene: TRBJ2-3; clone size: .
CDR3 protein: CASSLNRDSEAFF; CDR3 DNA: TGTGCCAGCAGCTTAAACCGGGACAGTGAAGCTTTCTTT; V gene: TRBV7-9; D gene: TRBD1; J gene: TRBJ1-1; clone size: few
CDR3 protein: CASTGGGIEQFF; CDR3 DNA: TGTGCCAGCACCGGGGGCGGTATTGAGCAGTTCTTC; V gene: TRBV6-1; D gene: .; J gene: TRBJ2-1; clone size: .
CDR3 protein: CASSIRGDYGYTF; CDR3 DNA: TGTGCCAGTAGTATTAGGGGAGACTATGGCTACACCTTC; V gene: TRBV19; D gene: .; J gene: TRBJ1-2; clone size: .
CDR3 protein: CASSFGYGYTF; CDR3 DNA: TGTGCCAGCAGTTTCGGGTATGGCTACACCTTC; V gene: TRBV28; D gene: .; J gene: TRBJ1-2; clone size: few
CDR3 protein: CASSLAGSLSYEQYF; CDR3 DNA: TGTGCCAGCAGTTTAGCGGGTTCCCTCTCCTACGAGCAGTACTTC; V gene: TRBV27; D gene: .; J gene: TRBJ2-7; clone size: .
CDR3 protein: CASSQPGGNTGELFF; CDR3 DNA: TGTGCCAGCAGCCAGCCGGGGGGGAACACCGGGGAGCTGTTTTTT; V gene: TRBV4-2; D gene: TRBD2; J gene: TRBJ2-2; clone size: .
CDR3 protein: CASSKGGGPSGFSYEQYF; CDR3 DNA: TGTGCCAGCAGCAAAGGGGGGGGACCCAGCGGCTTCTCCTACGAGCAGTACTTC; V gene: TRBV7-8; D gene: .; J gene: TRBJ2-7; clone size: .
CDR3 protein: CASRRRTDTGELFF; CDR3 DNA: TGCGCCAGCCGAAGGAGGACAGACACCGGGGAGCTGTTTTTT; V gene: TRBV5-1; D gene: .; J gene: TRBJ2-2; clone size: once
CDR3 protein: CAWSPPGPGEQYF; CDR3 DNA: TGTGCCTGGAGCCCCCCGGGGCCAGGGGAGCAGTACTTC; V gene: TRBV30; D gene: .; J gene: TRBJ2-7; clone size: .
CDR3 protein: CASSPREVNTEAFF; CDR3 DNA: TGTGCCAGCAGTCCCCGGGAAGTGAACACTGAAGCTTTCTTT; V gene: TRBV27; D gene: .; J gene: TRBJ1-1; clone size: few
CDR3 protein: CASSLAGAGGPYEQYF; CDR3 DNA: TGTGCCAGCAGCTTGGCCGGCGCAGGGGGCCCCTACGAGCAGTACTTC; V gene: TRBV5-4; D gene: TRBD1; J gene: TRBJ2-7; clone size: .
CDR3 protein: CASSVAGTTDTQYF; CDR3 DNA: TGTGCCAGCAGCGTAGCCGGGACCACAGATACGCAGTATTTT; V gene: TRBV9; D gene: .; J gene: TRBJ2-3; clone size: .
CDR3 protein: CASSIGGSVSRHEQYF; CDR3 DNA: TGTGCCAGTAGTATAGGGGGTTCAGTCTCCCGCCACGAGCAGTACTTC; V gene: TRBV19; D gene: .; J gene: TRBJ2-7; clone size: .
CDR3 protein: CASSPQRALDTYEQYF; CDR3 DNA: TGCGCCAGCAGCCCACAGAGGGCCCTCGATACCTACGAGCAGTACTTC; V gene: TRBV5-1; D gene: .; J gene: TRBJ2-7; clone size: few
CDR3 protein: CASSLWVFSGANVLTF; CDR3 DNA: TGCGCCAGCAGCTTATGGGTTTTCTCTGGGGCCAACGTCCTGACTTTC; V gene: TRBV5-1; D gene: .; J gene: TRBJ2-6; clone size: .
CDR3 protein: CASSFTRAFF; CDR3 DNA: TGTGCCAGCAGCTTTACGAGAGCCTTCTTC; V gene: TRBV7-2; D gene: .; J gene: TRBJ1-2; clone size: .
CDR3 protein: CASSSSAWGDRAQPQHF; CDR3 DNA: TGTGCCAGCAGCTCCTCTGCATGGGGGGACAGGGCCCAGCCCCAGCATTTT; V gene: TRBV5-6; D gene: TRBD1; J gene: TRBJ1-5; clone size: .
CDR3 protein: CATSRVPGRGTTGNTIYF; CDR3 DNA: TGTGCCACCAGCAGAGTTCCGGGACGCGGAACCACTGGAAACACCATATATTTT; V gene: TRBV15; D gene: .; J gene: TRBJ1-3; clone size: .
CDR3 protein: CASTSLDRDTEAFF; CDR3 DNA: TGTGCCAGCACGAGCCTTGACAGGGACACTGAAGCTTTCTTT; V gene: TRBV2; D gene: TRBD1; J gene: TRBJ1-1; clone size: few
CDR3 protein: CASSLDSGRFYEQYF; CDR3 DNA: TGCGCCAGCAGCTTGGATAGCGGGAGATTCTACGAGCAGTACTTC; V gene: TRBV5-1; D gene: TRBD2; J gene: TRBJ2-7; clone size: .